Reported below is one T cell receptor (beta chain). The data derive from a study of blood T cell repertoires in COVID-19. The overall study: From the United States, Italy and Spain came samples of acute and convalescent COVID-19. Nucleic acid was either cDNA or gDNA, and it came from T cells, B-cell-depleted T cells, or PBMCs.

In the original analysis: Using reference gene primer amplification, nucleated cell counts were estimated. Clones were read by immunoSEQ multiplex PCR, and TCRdb kept only the in-frame ones, dropping some. V and J calls and clone size are copied from that table; D and trimming were computed from the DNA. The sample includes around 280,000 clones, approximately 83% of them seen just once. The germline gives CDR1 LNHDA, CDR2 SQIVND (reference sequence). CDR3 size: 15 residues. V was trimmed by 3 bases and J by 4 bases, leaving 16 bases between them. The rearrangement uses TRBV19 and TRBJ2-7; tentatively, D is TRBD2 (5 bases). The origin of this receptor is a woman in her thirties who had recovered from COVID-19. Sequenced sample: peripheral blood. In nucleotides, the CDR3 is TGTGCCAGTAGTATCGAGGCGGGTCAAGTGTACGAGCAGTACTTC. Translated: CASSIEAGQVYEQYF.